The 2 T cell receptor beta chains below all came from one sample that was sequenced in a study of blood T cell repertoires in COVID-19 (dated by TCRdb to 2020 to 2022). Library preparation was by the immunoSEQ multiplex PCR assay. In TCRdb, the immuneACCESS table is reduced to in-frame sequences with V and J assigned. These tables do not hold every clone; where another copy was compared, an unresolved V gene accounts for under half, and the others remain unexplained. This sample gives over 200,000 clones in total; about 84% of them show up just once. Of the sample, roughly 7.9% falls within the top ten clones. Specimen: peripheral blood. Source of these receptors: a woman older than 75 with acute or convalescent COVID-19.

The rearrangement uses TRBV7-2 and TRBJ2-1, with 8 bases fitting TRBD2. V trimming: 0 bases; J trimming: 3 bases; junction bases outside the gene matches: 4. Per the germline V gene, CDR1 is SGHTA and CDR2 is FQGNSA. The CDR3 contains 16 residues. The CDR3 DNA sequence: TGTGCCAGCAGCTTAGCGTCGAGCGGGGGCTACAATGAGCAGTTCTTC. Translation: CASSLASSGGYNEQFF.

The gene calls are TRBV6-6 and TRBJ2-6; no firm D call. The germline CDR1 and CDR2 sequences are MNHNY and SVGAGI (reference sequence). The CDR3 runs to 16 residues. V was clipped by 2 bases and J by 0 bases, with 8 bases between them. The CDR3 region has the DNA TGTGCCAGCAGTTACCCCGAGTCCTCTGGGGCCAACGTCCTGACTTTC. Protein sequence: CASSYPESSGANVLTF.